Listed below are T cell receptor beta chains from one sample, sequenced in a study of blood T cells in healthy people across ages. Via MiXCR, TCRdb re-called the 5' RACE reads, giving one row per CDR3 protein. There are 650,000 to 800,000 distinct CDR3 sequences in the sample; roughly 44% occur only once, and around 21% lies in the top ten. Sequencing used blood. These receptors originate from a man in his fifties or sixties in good health. Each CDR3 is given with its conserved first and last residue. The order of the fields is clone size, V gene, D gene, CDR3 length, J gene, CDR3 protein, CDR3 DNA. The D gene is left open where the match is weak. The size entry is marked missing in some rows and otherwise reads once, few, many or a size class.

>NA|TRBV7-8|TRBD2|16|TRBJ2-1
CASSPSGAGGQDEQFF
TGTGCCAGCAGCCCCAGTGGGGCGGGGGGGCAAGATGAGCAGTTCTTC
>NA|TRBV15|TRBD2|14|TRBJ2-5
CATSTAGVQETQYF
TGTGCCACCAGTACAGCGGGAGTCCAAGAGACCCAGTACTTC
>few|TRBV6-5|TRBD1|16|TRBJ1-2
CASSTGTATGAYGYTF
TGTGCCAGCAGTACCGGGACAGCCACAGGGGCCTATGGCTACACCTTC
>NA|TRBV7-9|TRBD1|16|TRBJ2-5
CASSLSLGTGKETQYF
TGTGCCAGCAGCCTAAGCCTAGGGACAGGCAAAGAGACCCAGTACTTC
>NA|TRBV7-9|NA|17|TRBJ1-5
CASSLATGPYSNPPQHF
TGTGCCAGCAGCTTAGCAACAGGGCCCTATAGCAATCCGCCCCAGCATTTT
>few|TRBV20-1|NA|13|TRBJ2-5
CSAPKGVSETQYF
TGCAGTGCCCCGAAGGGCGTTTCAGAGACCCAGTACTTC
>few|TRBV4-1|NA|15|TRBJ2-3
CASSQVAISPNTQYF
TGCGCCAGCAGCCAAGTTGCGATCTCACCAAATACGCAGTATTTT
>NA|TRBV4-1|NA|13|TRBJ2-5
CASSQQGQETQYF
TGCGCCAGCAGCCAACAAGGGCAAGAGACCCAGTACTTC
>few|TRBV6-2/TRBV6-3|NA|15|TRBJ2-6
CASSYASAGANVLTF
TGTGCCAGCAGTTACGCGAGCGCTGGGGCCAACGTCCTGACTTTC
>few|TRBV6-2/TRBV6-3|NA|11|TRBJ1-4
CASLPGEKLFF
TGTGCCAGCTTACCCGGGGAAAAACTGTTTTTT
>NA|TRBV6-2/TRBV6-3|NA|15|TRBJ2-7
CASSGTEDLLYEQYF
TGTGCCAGCAGTGGAACTGAGGATCTGCTCTACGAGCAGTACTTC
>NA|TRBV6-2/TRBV6-3|NA|17|TRBJ1-1
CASSYGLNGRVNTEAFF
TGTGCCAGCAGTTACGGGTTGAACGGACGAGTGAACACTGAAGCTTTCTTT
>NA|TRBV4-3|NA|15|TRBJ2-2
CASSQDFNPTGELFF
TGCGCCAGCAGCCAAGATTTCAACCCCACCGGGGAGCTGTTTTTT
>few|TRBV6-2/TRBV6-3|NA|12|TRBJ2-7
CASRSQTYEQYF
TGTGCCAGCAGGTCTCAGACCTACGAGCAGTACTTC
>NA|TRBV4-3|NA|13|TRBJ1-1
CASSHVQNTEAFF
TGCGCCAGCAGCCACGTACAGAACACTGAAGCTTTCTTT
>NA|TRBV4-3|TRBD1|14|TRBJ1-1
CASSQETGGSEAFF
TGCGCCAGCAGCCAAGAGACAGGGGGGAGCGAAGCTTTCTTT
>NA|TRBV14|NA|16|TRBJ2-1
CASSQDPYLGKTEQFF
TGTGCCAGCAGCCAAGACCCCTACTTGGGGAAGACTGAGCAGTTCTTC
>NA|TRBV12-3/TRBV12-4|NA|18|TRBJ1-6
CASTSRGGGKLNNSPLHF
TGTGCCAGCACCTCTAGAGGGGGGGGCAAGTTGAATAATTCACCCCTCCACTTT
>many|TRBV7-2|NA|14|TRBJ2-3
CASSLATSQDTQYF
TGTGCCAGCAGCTTAGCCACTAGCCAAGATACGCAGTATTTT
>NA|TRBV11-1|NA|16|TRBJ2-1
CASSQGSGTVRRGQFF
TGTGCCAGCAGCCAGGGGTCCGGGACCGTCAGAAGGGGGCAGTTCTTC
>few|TRBV7-2|NA|15|TRBJ2-5
CASSPRAQGWKTQYF
TGTGCCAGCAGCCCGCGGGCCCAAGGTTGGAAGACCCAGTACTTC
>many|TRBV7-2|NA|14|TRBJ2-7
CASSLEGGPYEQYF
TGTGCCAGCAGCTTAGAGGGGGGCCCCTACGAGCAGTACTTC
>NA|TRBV18|NA|13|TRBJ1-1
CATQEDVGSEAFF
TGTGCCACCCAGGAGGATGTGGGTAGTGAAGCTTTCTTT
>NA|TRBV6-4|NA|13|TRBJ2-7
CASGRTGDYEQYF
TGTGCCAGCGGAAGGACGGGTGACTACGAGCAGTACTTC
>NA|TRBV7-2|NA|15|TRBJ2-4
CASSLMAEGVGEQYF
TGTGCCAGCAGCCTTATGGCGGAGGGCGTGGGGGAGCAGTACTTC
>few|TRBV28|NA|16|TRBJ2-7
CASSFSAGTQAYEQYF
TGTGCCAGCAGTTTTTCAGCCGGGACACAAGCCTACGAGCAGTACTTC
>NA|TRBV12-3/TRBV12-4|NA|13|TRBJ1-2
CASSSRGLYGYTF
TGTGCCAGCAGTTCCCGGGGCCTCTATGGCTACACCTTC
>NA|TRBV20-1|NA|13|TRBJ2-1
CSGGTVLYNEQFF
TGCAGTGGAGGGACGGTTTTGTACAATGAGCAGTTCTTC